This record covers a single TCR beta chain. Its specificity is unknown. The data originate from a study of shared clonotypes between healthy human individuals. Into CD45RA+ naive and CD45RA-negative memory subsets, the CD4+ cells were split. Study-wide points: Despite large depth, sorted-subset datasets appeared incompletely sequenced. It was the non-shared clonotypes that had lower generation probabilities than clonotypes shared by all four donors.

The germline CDR1 and CDR2 sequences are MNHNY and SVGAGI (reference sequence). The CDR3 totals 12 residues. The V gene end was trimmed by 6 bases and the J gene end by 5 bases; junction bases not matched to a gene: 3. Assay: immunoSEQ multiplex PCR; the TCRdb copy retains only in-frame clones and omits some. The data show fewer than 3 million clones, with under 95% seen just once and 0.3% to 0.4% held by the top ten. The chain joins TRBV6-6 to TRBJ2-7, with 8 bases fitting TRBD2. Sequenced: naive CD4+ T cells from PBMCs. Regarding subset: CD45RA+ positively selected. This receptor was identified in a man between 18 and 29 years old in good health. Some clones in this sample may be carry-over from other donors' samples. The CDR3 region is CASSPGRDEQYF. The CDR3, as DNA: TGTGCCAGCAGCCCCGGGAGGGACGAGCAGTACTTC.